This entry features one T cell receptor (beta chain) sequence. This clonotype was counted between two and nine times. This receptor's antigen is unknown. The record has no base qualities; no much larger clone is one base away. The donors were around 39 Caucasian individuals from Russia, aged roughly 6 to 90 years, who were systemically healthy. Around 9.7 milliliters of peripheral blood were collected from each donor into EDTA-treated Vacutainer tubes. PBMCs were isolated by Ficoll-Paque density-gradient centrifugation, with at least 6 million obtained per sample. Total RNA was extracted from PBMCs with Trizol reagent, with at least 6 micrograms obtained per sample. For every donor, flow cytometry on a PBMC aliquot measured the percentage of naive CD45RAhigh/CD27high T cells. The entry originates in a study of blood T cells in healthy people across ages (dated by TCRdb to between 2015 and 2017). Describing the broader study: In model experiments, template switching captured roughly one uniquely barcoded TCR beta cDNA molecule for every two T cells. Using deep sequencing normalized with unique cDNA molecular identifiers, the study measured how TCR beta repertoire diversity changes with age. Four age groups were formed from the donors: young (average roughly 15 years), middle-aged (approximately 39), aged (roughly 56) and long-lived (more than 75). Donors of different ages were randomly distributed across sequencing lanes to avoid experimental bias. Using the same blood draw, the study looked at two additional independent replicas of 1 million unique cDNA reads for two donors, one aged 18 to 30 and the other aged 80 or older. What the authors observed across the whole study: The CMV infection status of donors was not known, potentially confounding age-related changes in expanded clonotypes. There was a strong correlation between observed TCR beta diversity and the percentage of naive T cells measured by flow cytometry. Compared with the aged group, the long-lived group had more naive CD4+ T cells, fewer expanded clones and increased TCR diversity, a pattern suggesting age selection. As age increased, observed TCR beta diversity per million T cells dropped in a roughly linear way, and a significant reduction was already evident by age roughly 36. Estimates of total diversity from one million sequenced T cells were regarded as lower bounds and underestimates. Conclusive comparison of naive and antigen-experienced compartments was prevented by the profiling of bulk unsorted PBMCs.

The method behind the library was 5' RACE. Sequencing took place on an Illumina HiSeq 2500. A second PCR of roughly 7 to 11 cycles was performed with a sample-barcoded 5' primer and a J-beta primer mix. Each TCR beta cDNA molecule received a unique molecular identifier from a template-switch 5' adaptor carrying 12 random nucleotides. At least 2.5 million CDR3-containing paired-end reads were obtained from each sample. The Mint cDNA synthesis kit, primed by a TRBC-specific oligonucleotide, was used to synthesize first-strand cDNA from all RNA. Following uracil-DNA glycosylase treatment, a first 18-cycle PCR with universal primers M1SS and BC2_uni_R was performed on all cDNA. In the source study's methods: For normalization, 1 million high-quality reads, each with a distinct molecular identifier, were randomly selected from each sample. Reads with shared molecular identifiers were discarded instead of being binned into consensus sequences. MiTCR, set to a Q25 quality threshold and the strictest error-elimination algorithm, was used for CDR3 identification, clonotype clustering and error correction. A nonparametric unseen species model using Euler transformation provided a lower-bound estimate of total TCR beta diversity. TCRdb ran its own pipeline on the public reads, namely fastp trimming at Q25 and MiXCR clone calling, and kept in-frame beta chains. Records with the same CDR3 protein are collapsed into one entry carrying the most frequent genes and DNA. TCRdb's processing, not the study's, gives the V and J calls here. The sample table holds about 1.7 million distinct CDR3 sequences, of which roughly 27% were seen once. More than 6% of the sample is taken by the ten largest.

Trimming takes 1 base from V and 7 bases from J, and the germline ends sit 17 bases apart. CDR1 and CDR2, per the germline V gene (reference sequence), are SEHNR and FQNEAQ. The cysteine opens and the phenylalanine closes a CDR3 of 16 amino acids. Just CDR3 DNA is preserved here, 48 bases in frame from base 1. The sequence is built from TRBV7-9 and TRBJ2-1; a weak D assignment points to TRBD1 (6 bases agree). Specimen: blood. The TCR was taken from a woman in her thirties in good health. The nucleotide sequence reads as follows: TGTGCCAGCAGCTTAGGAGTGGGACAACTAGTGAATGAGCAGTTCTTC. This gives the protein CASSLGVGQLVNEQFF.